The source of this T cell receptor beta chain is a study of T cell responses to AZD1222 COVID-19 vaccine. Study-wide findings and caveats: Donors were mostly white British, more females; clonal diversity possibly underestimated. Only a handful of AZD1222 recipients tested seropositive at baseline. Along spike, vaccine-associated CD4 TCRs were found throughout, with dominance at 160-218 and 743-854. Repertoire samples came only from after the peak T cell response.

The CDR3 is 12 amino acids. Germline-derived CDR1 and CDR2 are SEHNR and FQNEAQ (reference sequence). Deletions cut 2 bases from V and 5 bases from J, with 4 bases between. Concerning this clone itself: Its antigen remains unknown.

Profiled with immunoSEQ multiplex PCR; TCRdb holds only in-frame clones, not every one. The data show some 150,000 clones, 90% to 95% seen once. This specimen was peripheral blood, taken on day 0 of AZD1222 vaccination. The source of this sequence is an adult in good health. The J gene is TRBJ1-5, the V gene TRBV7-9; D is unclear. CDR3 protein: CASSLQDQPQHF. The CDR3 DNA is TGTGCCAGCAGCTTACAAGATCAGCCCCAGCATTTT.